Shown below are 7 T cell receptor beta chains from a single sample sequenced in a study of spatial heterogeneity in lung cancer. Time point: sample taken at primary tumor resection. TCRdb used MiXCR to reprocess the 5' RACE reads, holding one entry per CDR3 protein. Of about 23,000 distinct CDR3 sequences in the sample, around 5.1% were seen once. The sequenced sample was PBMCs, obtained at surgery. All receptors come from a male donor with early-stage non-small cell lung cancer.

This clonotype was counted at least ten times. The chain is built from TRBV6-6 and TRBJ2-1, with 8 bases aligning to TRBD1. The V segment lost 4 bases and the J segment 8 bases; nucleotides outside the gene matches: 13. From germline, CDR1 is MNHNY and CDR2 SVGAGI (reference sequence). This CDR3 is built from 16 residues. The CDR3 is CASSSAGTGVRDEQFF. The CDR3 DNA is TGTGCCAGCAGTTCTGCCGGGACAGGAGTCAGGGATGAGCAGTTCTTC.

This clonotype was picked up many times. In DNA, the CDR3 is TGTGCCAGCAGCTTACAAGGGCGGGACACTGAAGCTTTCTTT. It is translated as CASSLQGRDTEAFF. This sequence joins TRBV7-3 and TRBJ1-1; D uncertain. Trimming stripped 2 bases from V and 3 bases from J, with 10 bases between. CDR1 and CDR2 from the germline V gene are SGHTA and FQGTGA. This CDR3 region has 14 residues.

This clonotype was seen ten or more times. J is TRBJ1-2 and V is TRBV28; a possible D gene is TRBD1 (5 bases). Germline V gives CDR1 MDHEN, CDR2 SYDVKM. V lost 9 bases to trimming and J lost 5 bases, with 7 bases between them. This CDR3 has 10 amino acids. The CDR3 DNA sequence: TGTGCCAGTCAGGGTTATGGCTACACCTTC. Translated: CASQGYGYTF.

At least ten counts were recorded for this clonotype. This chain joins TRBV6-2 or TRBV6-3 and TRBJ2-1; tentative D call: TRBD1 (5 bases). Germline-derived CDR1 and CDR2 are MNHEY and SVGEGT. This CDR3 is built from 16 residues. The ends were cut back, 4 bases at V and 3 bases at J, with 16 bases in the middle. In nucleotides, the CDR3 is TGTGCCAGCAGTTCTAGGGCCAGGGAAAACTACAATGAGCAGTTCTTC. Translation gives CASSSRARENYNEQFF.

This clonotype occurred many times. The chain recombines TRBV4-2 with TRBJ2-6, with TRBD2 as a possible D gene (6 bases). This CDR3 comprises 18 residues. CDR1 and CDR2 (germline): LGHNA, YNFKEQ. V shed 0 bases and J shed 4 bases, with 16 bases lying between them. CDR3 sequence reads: CASSQEVGGPLGANVLTF. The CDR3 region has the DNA TGTGCCAGCAGCCAAGAGGTAGGAGGGCCTCTGGGGGCCAACGTCCTGACTTTC.

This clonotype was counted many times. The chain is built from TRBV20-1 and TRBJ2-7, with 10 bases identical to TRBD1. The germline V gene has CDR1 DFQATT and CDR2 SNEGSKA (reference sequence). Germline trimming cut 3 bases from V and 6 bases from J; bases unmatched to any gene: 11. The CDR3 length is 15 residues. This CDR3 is CSASPRDRGRGEQYF. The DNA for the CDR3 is TGCAGTGCTAGCCCCCGGGACAGGGGACGGGGCGAGCAGTACTTC.

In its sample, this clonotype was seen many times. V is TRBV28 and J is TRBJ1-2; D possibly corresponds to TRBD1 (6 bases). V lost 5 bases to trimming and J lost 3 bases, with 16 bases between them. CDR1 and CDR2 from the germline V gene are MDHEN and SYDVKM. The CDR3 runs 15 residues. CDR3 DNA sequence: TGTGCCAGCAGTAAAGGGGGGGATCTATACTATGGCTACACCTTC. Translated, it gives CASSKGGDLYYGYTF.